The present entry profiles one T cell receptor beta chain with its context. What it binds is unknown. Scientists made TCR beta libraries using quantitative 5'-RACE with molecular barcodes. TCRdb passed the 5' RACE reads through MiXCR, listing each CDR3 protein once. The table includes a few hundred thousand distinct CDR3 sequences, 9.5% to 13% detected once. V dropped 3 bases and J dropped 1 base, with 3 bases sitting between them. Germline assignment: CDR1 DFQATT and CDR2 SNEGSKA (reference sequence). The CDR3 is 11 amino acids. The entry originates in a study of CD8 T cells in ankylosing spondylitis. Study findings and constraints: Earlier reports found some motif variants in synovial fluid and blood in reactive arthritis. Seven or eight highly homologous variants formed a TCR beta motif that appeared characteristic of ankylosing spondylitis blood.

The sequencing sample was made of blood, either unsorted or a sorted T cell fraction (not recorded which). This receptor was taken from a female donor with ankylosing spondylitis or in good health (not recorded which). The chain joins TRBV20-1 to TRBJ2-5; D uncertain. The CDR3 reads CSASPQETQYF. In DNA form, the CDR3 reads TGCAGTGCTAGCCCCCAAGAGACCCAGTACTTC.